The 21 T cell receptor beta chains given below trace back to one sample, sequenced in a study of blood T cell repertoires in COVID-19. Profiling relied on immunoSEQ multiplex PCR, and the TCRdb table lists in-frame clones only, not all of them. The table shows more than 85,000 clones, with less than 85% occurring only once. Source material: peripheral blood. The receptors come from a woman aged 60-75 years with acute or convalescent COVID-19.

The chain employs TRBV9 and TRBJ1-2; 9 bases match TRBD1. Germline V gene lookup returns CDR1 SGDLS and CDR2 YYNGEE. The CDR3 runs to 17 residues. V was pared by 0 bases and J by 4 bases, with 10 bases of the junction left unmatched. DNA for the CDR3: TGTGCCAGCAGCGTAGCCGAAACGGGACAGGGAGGCTATGGCTACACCTTC. Protein: CASSVAETGQGGYGYTF.

The gene calls are TRBV5-1 and TRBJ1-5; tentatively, D is TRBD1 (6 bases). The CDR3 extends over 17 amino acids. The V gene lost 4 bases and the J gene lost 5 bases, with 22 bases spanning the gap. CDR1 SGHRS and CDR2 YFSETQ come from the germline V gene. The CDR3 region is CASSRTDKGGWDQPQHF. The CDR3 nucleotides read TGCGCCAGCAGCCGGACAGATAAAGGGGGTTGGGATCAGCCCCAGCATTTT.

The chain has TRBV2 and TRBJ1-5; tentative D call: TRBD1 (5 bases). This CDR3 spans 16 amino acids. V was cut by 5 bases and J by 3 bases, with 17 bases left in between. In germline, CDR1 is SNHLY, CDR2 FYNNEI. The CDR3 here is CASSRDGGGDNQPQHF. In DNA form, the CDR3 reads TGTGCCAGCAGTCGAGACGGTGGGGGGGACAATCAGCCCCAGCATTTT.

This clone has at least ten counts. J is TRBJ2-2 and V is TRBV3-1 (or the pseudogene TRBV3-2); 10 positions match TRBD1. V dropped 2 bases and J dropped 6; count of bases not matched to a gene: 9. CDR1 LGHDT and CDR2 YNNKEL come from the germline V gene (reference sequence). The CDR3 has 17 residues. CDR3 in DNA: TGTGCCAGCAGCCAACCCCGGACAGGGGGGGAATCCGGGGAGCTGTTTTTT. Its protein is CASSQPRTGGESGELFF.

The V gene is TRBV6-2 or TRBV6-3, the J gene TRBJ2-2; 9 bases align to TRBD1. The junction had 4 bases not matched to a gene; V was cut back by 2 bases and J by 3 bases. Germline V gene lookup returns CDR1 MNHEY and CDR2 SVGEGT. The CDR3 runs to 16 residues. CDR3 coding DNA: TGTGCCAGCAGTTACGGACAGGGGACTTACACCGGGGAGCTGTTTTTT. Protein: CASSYGQGTYTGELFF.

This rearrangement joins TRBV10-3 to TRBJ1-5; D is uncertain. Trimming left V 10 bases short and J 2 bases short, with 15 bases between. The CDR3 has 14 residues. Per germline, CDR1 ENHRY and CDR2 SYGVKD. CDR3: CATQPVNGNQPQHF. The CDR3 DNA follows: TGTGCCACCCAACCAGTTAATGGCAATCAGCCCCAGCATTTT.

The CDR3 bases are TGTGCCAGCAGCCCAACCCGACAGGGAGGTGACACTGAAGCTTTCTTT. It yields the protein CASSPTRQGGDTEAFF. V gene TRBV4-2 combines with J gene TRBJ1-1, with 7 bases that match TRBD1. V lost 4 bases to trimming and J lost 3 bases; unmatched junction nucleotides: 11. CDR3 length: 16 residues. Per the germline V gene, CDR1 is LGHNA and CDR2 is YNFKEQ.

The chain employs TRBV5-4 and TRBJ2-2; 11 positions agree with TRBD2. Germline V gene lookup returns CDR1 SGHNT and CDR2 YYREEE (reference sequence). The V gene end was trimmed by 4 bases and the J gene end by 0 bases; junction bases not matched to a gene: 8. There are 18 residues in the CDR3. The CDR3 reads CASSKSGTSGSNTGELFF. CDR3 coding DNA: TGTGCCAGCAGCAAATCCGGGACTAGCGGCTCGAACACCGGGGAGCTGTTTTTT.

This clone occurred once. The genes are TRBV5-6 and TRBJ2-3, with 9 bases lining up with TRBD2. CDR1 is SGHDT, CDR2 YYEEEE, per germline. The V gene end was trimmed by 1 base and the J gene end by 0 bases; junction bases not matched to a gene: 6. The CDR3 contains 17 residues. For the CDR3, the DNA is TGTGCCAGCAGCTTGTTTAAGAGCGGGGGGAGCACAGATACGCAGTATTTT. It encodes CASSLFKSGGSTDTQYF. Looking up the rest from reference TRBV5-6 and TRBJ2-3 gives the full variable domain: DAGVTQSPTHLIKTRGQQVTLRCSPKSGHDTVSWYQQALGQGPQFIFQYYEEEERQRGNFPDRFSGHQFPNYSSELNVNALLLGDSALYLCASSLFKSGGSTDTQYFGPGTRLTVL.

V usage is TRBV7-2 and J usage is TRBJ2-4, with 10 bases matching TRBD1. Germline V gene sequence: CDR1 SGHTA, CDR2 FQGNSA. The CDR3 loop spans 15 amino acids. With 6 bases clipped from V and 3 bases from J, the junction kept 5 bases outside the gene matches. CDR3 region: CASSSGQGVKNIQYF. CDR3 sequence (DNA): TGTGCCAGCAGTTCCGGACAGGGGGTCAAAAACATTCAGTACTTC.

The rearrangement links TRBV7-6 to TRBJ1-1; D is perhaps TRBD1 (6 bases). The V end lost 6 bases, the J end lost 5 bases, and 19 bases lay between the germline ends. Germline CDR1 and CDR2: SGHVS and FNYEAQ. CDR3 size: 15 residues. The CDR3 reads CASSSPGHGTTEAFF. The CDR3, as DNA: TGTGCCAGCAGTTCTCCGGGACATGGAACAACTGAAGCTTTCTTT.

The gene calls are TRBV5-4 and TRBJ2-2; D may be TRBD2 (6 bases). Germline assignment: CDR1 SGHNT and CDR2 YYREEE (reference sequence). Trimming took 3 bases from V and 0 from J, leaving 9 bases between them. The CDR3 is 15 amino acids. The CDR3 is CASSWGLANTGELFF. DNA of the CDR3: TGTGCCAGCAGCTGGGGACTGGCGAACACCGGGGAGCTGTTTTTT. Filled out from reference TRBV5-4 and TRBJ2-2, the complete variable domain reads ETGVTQSPTHLIKTRGQQVTLRCSSQSGHNTVSWYQQALGQGPQFIFQYYREEENGRGNFPPRFSGLQFPNYSSELNVNALELDDSALYLCASSWGLANTGELFFGEGSRLTVL.

CDR3 sequence (DNA): TGTGCCAGCAGCTTACGACTGGTCTCTGGAAACACCATATATTTT. Amino acid sequence: CASSLRLVSGNTIYF. The rearrangement joins TRBV5-6 to TRBJ1-3, with D unclear. The CDR3 sequence is 15 residues long. The V gene lost 2 bases and the J gene lost 0 bases, with 9 bases spanning the gap. Germline CDR1 SGHDT, CDR2 YYEEEE. The complete variable domain, with remaining parts taken from reference TRBV5-6 and TRBJ1-3, reads DAGVTQSPTHLIKTRGQQVTLRCSPKSGHDTVSWYQQALGQGPQFIFQYYEEEERQRGNFPDRFSGHQFPNYSSELNVNALLLGDSALYLCASSLRLVSGNTIYFGEGSWLTVV.

The rearrangement uses TRBV10-1 and TRBJ2-5; D is possibly TRBD1 (6 bases). CDR1 and CDR2 from the germline V gene are WNHNN and SYGVQD (reference sequence). This CDR3 region has 13 residues. The V end lost 5 bases, the J end lost 7 bases, and 14 bases lay between the germline ends. The CDR3 is CASSPGVGGTQYF. The CDR3 DNA reads as TGCGCCAGCAGTCCAGGGGTAGGGGGGACCCAGTACTTC.

The CDR3 here is CASDGQGIFTEAFF. The CDR3 DNA reads as TGTGCCAGCGATGGTCAGGGGATTTTCACTGAAGCTTTCTTT. V gene TRBV2 combines with J gene TRBJ1-1; D is possibly TRBD1 (6 bases). CDR3 length equals 14 residues. Germline loops: CDR1 SNHLY, CDR2 FYNNEI. Trimming took 8 bases from V and 4 from J, leaving 17 bases between them.

This chain uses TRBV5-4 with TRBJ2-2, with D perhaps matching TRBD2 (5 bases). Trimming took 0 bases from V and 8 from J, leaving 8 bases between them. CDR1 SGHNT and CDR2 YYREEE come from the germline V gene (reference sequence). The CDR3 is made up of 13 amino acids. The chain's CDR3 is CASSLASGGELFF. CDR3 DNA: TGTGCCAGCAGCTTGGCGAGCGGTGGGGAGCTGTTTTTT.

The rearrangement links TRBV5-1 to TRBJ2-7, with 7 bases that match TRBD1. Germline V gene data show CDR1 as SGHRS and CDR2 as YFSETQ. CDR3 length equals 14 residues. Losses at the gene ends were 4 bases for V and 3 bases for J; bases not matched to a gene: 7. CDR3: CASSDRNRGYEQYF. CDR3 coding DNA: TGCGCCAGCAGCGATCGGAACAGGGGCTACGAGCAGTACTTC.

This clone was detected only a few times. The chain has TRBV5-6 and TRBJ1-1, with D tentatively TRBD1 (6 bases). This CDR3 region has 19 residues. Trimming stripped 0 bases from V and 3 bases from J, with 24 bases between. CDR1 and CDR2 from the germline V gene are SGHDT and YYEEEE. CDR3 nucleotides: TGTGCCAGCAGCTTGGGTACAGCTCTGATGGGGAAGGGGGACACTGAAGCTTTCTTT. Protein sequence: CASSLGTALMGKGDTEAFF.

This clone appeared a single time. The rearrangement uses TRBV19 and TRBJ1-4; D is perhaps TRBD1 (5 bases). The CDR3 runs 13 residues. The V end was cut by 4 bases, the J end by 7 bases, with 10 bases between. Germline CDR1 and CDR2: LNHDA and SQIVND (reference sequence). The CDR3 DNA reads TGTGCCAGTAGTACGCAGGGAAGTGAAAAACTGTTTTTT. Amino acids: CASSTQGSEKLFF.

CDR3 nucleotides: TGTGCCTGGATTGGAACAGTTAGCAATCAGCCCCAGCATTTT. It yields the protein CAWIGTVSNQPQHF. The chain employs TRBV30 and TRBJ1-5; the D is unclear. Germline V lookup: CDR1 GTSNPN, CDR2 SVGIG (reference sequence). The CDR3 sequence is 14 residues long. V shed 4 bases and J shed 0 bases, with 10 bases lying between them.

The rearrangement links TRBV28 to TRBJ2-3; D is unclear. CDR3 length equals 13 residues. The V and J ends lost 6 bases and 3 bases respectively, with 10 bases between them. The germline V gene has CDR1 MDHEN and CDR2 SYDVKM. CDR3 amino acids: CASSLRRTDTQYF. The CDR3 bases are TGTGCCAGCAGCTTAAGGCGGACAGATACGCAGTATTTT.